This TCR beta chain was recovered during a study of blood T cells in healthy people across ages. A second PCR of about 7 to 11 cycles used a sample-barcoded 5' primer and a J-beta primer mix. Paired-end reads containing CDR3 totaled no fewer than 3 million for each sample. MiXCR, applied by TCRdb to the 5' RACE reads, yields one record per CDR3 protein. Of hundreds of thousands of distinct CDR3 sequences in the sample, about three fifths are singletons; the top ten hold 22%. Germline CDR1 reads MDHEN; CDR2 reads SYDVKM. V was shortened by 5 bases and J by 10 bases, with 21 bases between the two germline ends. This CDR3 is built from 16 residues.

This TCR came from a man aged 25-40 years in good health. The chain links TRBV28 to TRBJ2-6; either TRBD1 or TRBD2 may supply D (5 bases each). The sequencing sample was made of blood. The CDR3 bases are TGTGCCAGCAGTCCCATCCGGGGCCCCGTAGATAACGTCCTGACTTTC. It is translated as CASSPIRGPVDNVLTF. Full variable domain (missing parts from reference TRBV28 and TRBJ2-6): DVKVTQSSRYLVKRTGEKVFLECVQDMDHENMFWYRQDPGLGLRLIYFSYDVKMKEKGDIPEGYSVSREKKERFSLILESASTNQTSMYLCASSPIRGPVDNVLTFGAGSRLTVL.